This T cell receptor (beta chain) originates from a study of Graves' ophthalmopathy and Graves' hyperthyroidism. Eligible hyperthyroidism cases comprised new diagnoses of under 2 months' duration in individuals aged 18 to 65. Fresh peripheral blood, 8.5 to 10 ml, was the PBMC source. The authors amplified TCR beta CDR3 regions from RNA transcripts. Following a first-round RT-PCR that used HTBI primers, a second-round multiplex PCR was carried out. TCRdb re-called the multiplex PCR reads through MiXCR, storing one row per CDR3 protein. The table has more than 300,000 distinct CDR3 sequences, over 15% seen once; the top ten hold 7%. Trimming pared 3 bases from V and 0 bases from J, leaving 5 bases between. This CDR3 is 13 amino acids long.

The source is a young woman with stable Graves' hyperthyroidism. The source material was peripheral blood. The chain couples TRBV12-3 or TRBV12-4 to TRBJ1-2; no reliable D call. Here the CDR3 DNA reads TGTGCCAGCAGTTTCGGACCTAACTATGGCTACACCTTC. The encoded protein is CASSFGPNYGYTF.